This T cell receptor (beta chain) was sequenced in a study of blood T cell repertoires in COVID-19 (dated by TCRdb to about 2020). Looking at the study overall: Collaborator samples came from the United States, Italy and Spain and covered acute and convalescent phases of COVID-19. The prospective study material was composed of cDNA or gDNA derived from T cells, B-cell-depleted T cells, or PBMCs. Deeply sampled blood TCRbeta repertoires from subjects exposed to, actively infected with, or recovered from COVID-19 were included in the dataset. A freely available public database, intended as a resource for researchers studying the immune response to SARS-CoV-2, is where the repertoires were released. The samples were drawn from the first 160 participants of the ongoing ImmuneRACE study and from more than 1,000 subjects provided by 6 global collaborators. A de-identified subject ID, COVID-19 status, age in years and sex were almost always included in the sample metadata. HLA class I and class II types, where available, came from metadata supplied by the sample provider rather than from assay-based typing.

Spanning cysteine to phenylalanine, the CDR3 consists of 16 amino acids. Of the read, only the CDR3 DNA is kept; its 48 bases are in frame from base 1. Trimming leaves V shorter by 6 bases and J shorter by 4 bases, with the junction holding 8 bases beyond the gene matches. From the germline V gene, CDR1 is MDHEN and CDR2 is SYDVKM. The collaborating institutions used their own protocols to collect whole blood in K2EDTA tubes. For TCRbeta analysis, collaborators shipped samples in one of three forms: frozen whole blood, isolated PBMCs, or DNA extracted from either of those sample types. The immunoSEQ Assay, a bias-controlled multiplex PCR, was used to amplify TCRbeta CDR3 regions from genomic DNA. Processing in the source paper ran as follows. Nucleated cell counts per sample were estimated from amplification of reference gene primers within the assay. Sequence reads were collapsed and filtered to measure the absolute abundance of every unique TCRbeta CDR3 rearrangement. For each sample, productive Simpson clonality was calculated by taking the square root of Simpson's diversity index across productive rearrangements. TCRdb took this table from immuneACCESS and kept in-frame rearrangements with V and J called. Such tables lack part of the clones; where checked against another copy, unresolved V genes explain under half of the gap, and the rest is unexplained. For V, J and clone size, that table is used; D and trimming come from the DNA. This sample gives about 140,000 clones in total; 75% to 90% of them show up just once. More than 9% of the sample goes to the ten largest clones.

What the work shows at the level of the full study, not this receptor alone: The quantity of clinical and demographic metadata differed by source and by participant and was supplied without curation.

This clone was picked up a small number of times. Its antigen has not been determined. Base qualities are not provided; no much larger clone lies one nucleotide away. The chain links TRBV28 with TRBJ2-1; 11 junctional bases match TRBD2. Sequencing input: peripheral blood. This sequence originates from a man aged 55 to 69 with active or convalescent COVID-19. The CDR3 loop reads CASSRGTSGSYNEQFF. The base sequence is TGTGCCAGCAGCCGAGGAACTAGCGGGAGTTACAATGAGCAGTTCTTC.